This is a list of T cell receptor beta chains from one sample in a study of T cells in Graves' hyperthyroidism and ophthalmopathy. TCRdb reprocessed the multiplex PCR reads via MiXCR and lists one record per CDR3 protein. The sample yields 660,000 or so distinct CDR3 sequences, more than 20% seen once. The material sequenced was blood. Receptor source: a man under 40 with Graves' ophthalmopathy. Each CDR3 is given with its conserved first and last residue. A D gene is named only where the DNA matches it firmly. Where a row states a size, it is once, few, many or the class of an expanded clone; other rows omit it.

d_gene	v_gene	abundance	j_gene	CDR3aa	CDR3nt
TRBD1	TRBV5-1	once	TRBJ2-7	CASSLEGQGRGEQYF	TGCGCCAGCAGCTTGGAGGGACAGGGAAGGGGCGAGCAGTACTTC
-	TRBV9	-	TRBJ2-1	CASSVVRKSSYNEQFF	TGTGCCAGCAGCGTAGTAAGGAAGAGCTCCTACAATGAGCAGTTCTTC
TRBD1	TRBV3-1	many	TRBJ2-7	CASSQAGTGAYEQYF	TGTGCCAGCAGCCAAGCCGGGACAGGGGCCTACGAGCAGTACTTC
TRBD1	TRBV4-3	-	TRBJ1-4	CASSQAGTGGEKLFF	TGCGCCAGCAGCCAGGCCGGGACAGGGGGTGAAAAACTGTTTTTT
TRBD2	TRBV12-3/TRBV12-4	-	TRBJ2-7	CASSRPPGLGPPYEQYF	TGTGCCAGCAGTCGTCCTCCGGGACTAGGGCCTCCCTACGAGCAGTACTTC
-	TRBV20-1	many	TRBJ1-5	CSARPPGRQPQHF	TGCAGTGCTAGGCCCCCCGGCCGCCAGCCCCAGCATTTT
TRBD1	TRBV18	few	TRBJ1-3	CASSAGQNGASPRRNTIYF	TGTGCCAGCTCAGCGGGACAGAACGGGGCTTCTCCCCGTCGAAACACCATATATTTT
-	TRBV19	-	TRBJ1-2	CASNPDRASNYGYTF	TGTGCCAGTAACCCGGACAGAGCATCTAACTATGGCTACACCTTC
TRBD1	TRBV28	-	TRBJ1-5	CASSLPGGGYQPQHF	TGTGCCAGCAGTCTCCCGGGAGGGGGCTATCAGCCCCAGCATTTT
TRBD2	TRBV10-2	-	TRBJ2-1	CASSELNLAGFYNEQFF	TGCGCCAGCAGTGAACTTAACCTAGCGGGATTCTACAATGAGCAGTTCTTC
-	TRBV20-1	few	TRBJ1-1	CSARERQSGTEAFF	TGCAGTGCTAGAGAACGACAGTCGGGCACTGAAGCTTTCTTT
TRBD1	TRBV28	-	TRBJ2-5	CATSPGQVLQETQYF	TGTGCCACCTCACCGGGACAGGTTCTCCAAGAGACCCAGTACTTC
-	TRBV30	many	TRBJ2-7	CAWRGAGYEQYF	TGTGCCTGGAGGGGAGCAGGGTACGAGCAGTACTTC
TRBD1	TRBV20-1	-	TRBJ2-2	CSARTGLNTRELFF	TGCAGTGCTCGGACAGGCCTTAACACCAGGGAGCTGTTTTTT
TRBD1	TRBV4-1	many	TRBJ2-7	CASSQDMGQGAYEQYF	TGCGCCAGCAGCCAAGATATGGGACAGGGGGCATACGAGCAGTACTTC
-	TRBV28	-	TRBJ1-5	CASSPPGTGGYQPQHF	TGTGCCAGCAGCCCCCCTGGTACAGGTGGTTATCAGCCCCAGCATTTT
TRBD1	TRBV7-9	few	TRBJ2-7	CASSTDRGHEQYF	TGTGCCAGCAGCACTGACAGGGGCCACGAGCAGTACTTC
TRBD2	TRBV12-3/TRBV12-4	-	TRBJ2-1	CASSSPSGLAGGSWEQFF	TGTGCCAGCAGTTCCCCGTCCGGACTAGCGGGAGGTTCATGGGAGCAGTTCTTC
TRBD2	TRBV10-2	few	TRBJ2-7	CASSATSSGPYEQYF	TGCGCCAGCAGTGCCACCTCTAGCGGGCCGTACGAGCAGTACTTC
-	TRBV10-3	-	TRBJ2-5	CAISRQVGETQYF	TGTGCCATCAGCCGACAGGTCGGAGAGACCCAGTACTTC
-	TRBV27	many	TRBJ1-1	CASSSTQARENTEAFF	TGTGCCAGCAGTTCGACCCAGGCCAGGGAGAACACTGAAGCTTTCTTT
TRBD2	TRBV2	-	TRBJ2-1	CASTSGRSQFF	TGTGCCAGCACTAGCGGGAGGAGCCAGTTCTTC
-	TRBV10-3	few	TRBJ2-2	CAIDSSGTNTGELFF	TGTGCCATCGATAGTTCCGGGACAAACACCGGGGAGCTGTTTTTT
-	TRBV2	many	TRBJ2-7	CASSEDEQYF	TGTGCCAGCAGTGAGGACGAGCAGTACTTC
TRBD2	TRBV3-1	-	TRBJ2-1	CASSTSTSGVNEQFF	TGTGCCAGCAGCACCTCGACTAGCGGCGTTAATGAGCAGTTCTTC
TRBD2	TRBV9	-	TRBJ2-3	CASSVLAGEADTQYF	TGTGCCAGCAGCGTACTAGCGGGAGAGGCAGATACGCAGTATTTT
TRBD2	TRBV19	-	TRBJ2-5	CASSTGLVGQETQYF	TGTGCCAGTAGCACCGGACTAGTAGGACAAGAGACCCAGTACTTC
-	TRBV28	many	TRBJ1-5	CASSSGTIGNQPQHF	TGTGCCAGCAGTTCCGGGACCATAGGGAATCAGCCCCAGCATTTT
-	TRBV6-2/TRBV6-3	few	TRBJ2-2	CASSKSQTGELFF	TGTGCCAGCAGTAAATCCCAAACCGGGGAGCTGTTTTTT
-	TRBV5-1	many	TRBJ2-1	CASSLVGGPLNEQFF	TGCGCCAGCAGCTTGGTCGGGGGGCCCCTCAATGAGCAGTTCTTC
TRBD2	TRBV7-2	-	TRBJ2-7	CASSQSNRGGSYEQYF	TGTGCCAGCAGCCAATCCAACCGGGGGGGCTCCTACGAGCAGTACTTC
TRBD2	TRBV28	-	TRBJ2-7	CATVAGEQYF	TGTGCCACCGTAGCGGGCGAGCAGTACTTC
TRBD1	TRBV2	once	TRBJ2-4	CASDGQGLAKNIQYF	TGTGCCAGCGACGGACAGGGTCTAGCCAAAAACATTCAGTACTTC
-	TRBV9	few	TRBJ1-2	CASSAGGRVGNGYTF	TGTGCCAGCAGCGCCGGCGGGAGGGTAGGAAATGGCTACACCTTC
TRBD1	TRBV6-8	-	TRBJ1-6	CASRTPGQGAMTYNSPLHF	TGTGCCAGCAGAACGCCGGGACAGGGGGCAATGACCTATAATTCACCCCTCCACTTT
-	TRBV2	many	TRBJ1-1	CASLVGTMNTEAFF	TGTGCCAGCCTCGTCGGGACCATGAACACTGAAGCTTTCTTT
TRBD2	TRBV29-1	few	TRBJ2-3	CSVAPGSGTADTQYF	TGCAGCGTTGCCCCGGGGAGCGGGACCGCAGATACGCAGTATTTT
TRBD2	TRBV11-2	many	TRBJ2-1	CASSLGPGGSRNEQFF	TGTGCCAGCAGCTTAGGACCTGGCGGGAGTAGAAATGAGCAGTTCTTC
-	TRBV12-3/TRBV12-4	-	TRBJ2-3	CASRTIGDEDTQYF	TGTGCCAGCAGAACAATTGGAGACGAAGATACGCAGTATTTT
TRBD1	TRBV28	-	TRBJ2-7	CASRRTGTVGSYEQYF	TGTGCCAGCAGACGAACCGGGACAGTGGGCTCCTACGAGCAGTACTTC
-	TRBV28	few	TRBJ2-3	CASNKVVRDTQYF	TGTGCCAGCAATAAAGTGGTCAGAGATACGCAGTATTTT
TRBD2	TRBV4-1	-	TRBJ2-1	CASSQVGSGTYNEQFF	TGCGCCAGCAGCCAAGTCGGTAGCGGGACCTACAATGAGCAGTTCTTC
-	TRBV6-1	-	TRBJ2-5	CASSRTQGMSETQYF	TGTGCCAGCAGCCGTACACAGGGAATGTCAGAGACCCAGTACTTC
-	TRBV20-1	few	TRBJ1-2	CSAREDPGTDYGYTF	TGCAGTGCTAGAGAGGATCCTGGGACGGACTATGGCTACACCTTC
-	TRBV7-2	-	TRBJ1-2	CASSLVPGATNYGYTF	TGTGCCAGCAGCTTAGTCCCGGGGGCGACAAACTATGGCTACACCTTC
-	TRBV7-9	many	TRBJ2-7	CASSFRDRHTYEQYF	TGTGCCAGCAGCTTCCGGGACCGTCACACCTACGAGCAGTACTTC
-	TRBV2	-	TRBJ2-7	CVSSESAGPYEQYF	TGTGTCAGCAGTGAATCAGCGGGTCCCTACGAGCAGTACTTC
TRBD1	TRBV7-3	-	TRBJ2-1	CASSPGTEYNEQFF	TGTGCCAGCAGCCCCGGGACAGAATACAATGAGCAGTTCTTC
TRBD2	TRBV4-1	-	TRBJ2-1	CASSQGGLAGGGNEQFF	TGCGCCAGCAGCCAGGGGGGACTAGCGGGAGGGGGCAATGAGCAGTTCTTC
-	TRBV12-3/TRBV12-4	-	TRBJ2-7	CASSLVFGTNYYEQYF	TGTGCCAGCAGTTTGGTGTTCGGGACCAATTACTACGAGCAGTACTTC
TRBD2	TRBV9	-	TRBJ2-7	CASSVAAGYGEQYF	TGTGCCAGCAGCGTAGCAGCGGGATACGGCGAGCAGTACTTC